The 18 T cell receptor beta chains presented below share a single source sample, sequenced in a study of T cells in Graves' hyperthyroidism and ophthalmopathy. Researchers took RNA transcripts and amplified the TCR beta CDR3 regions from them. Carried out on the TCR CDR3, a first-round RT-PCR used the HTBI primer set. From the multiplex PCR reads, TCRdb called clonotypes with MiXCR, one entry per CDR3 protein. The table lists around 700,000 distinct CDR3 sequences, roughly a sixth of them singletons, with 16% in the top ten. Sequencing input: blood. Receptor source: a woman aged 50 to 65 with Graves' hyperthyroidism that later progressed to Graves' ophthalmopathy.

The CDR3 protein is CASNRGRPFSGNTIYF. Here the CDR3 DNA reads TGTGCCAGCAACCGAGGGAGACCGTTCTCTGGAAACACCATATATTTT. This chain joins TRBV6-1 and TRBJ1-3, with D uncertain. V was trimmed by 7 bases and J by 0 bases, leaving 16 bases between them. The CDR3 length is 16 residues. The germline V gene has CDR1 MNHNS and CDR2 SASEGT.

This clonotype was seen more than once but under ten times. The chain is built from TRBV10-3 and TRBJ2-5, with D possibly TRBD2 on 6 matching bases. CDR1 and CDR2 from the germline V gene are ENHRY and SYGVKD. The CDR3 extends over 14 amino acids. The V gene lost 5 bases and the J gene lost 2 bases, with 12 bases spanning the gap. The CDR3 region is CAISQRDLQETQYF. The CDR3 bases are TGTGCCATCAGTCAGAGGGACTTACAAGAGACCCAGTACTTC.

Many counts were recorded for this clonotype. The chain links TRBV10-3 to TRBJ1-2, with 7 bases matching TRBD1. The CDR3 consists of 11 residues. CDR1 and CDR2 from the germline V gene are ENHRY and SYGVKD. V shed 5 bases, J shed 7 bases, and the junction held 1 base outside the gene matches. The CDR3 reads CAISTGVGYTF. The DNA of the CDR3 is TGTGCCATCAGTACAGGGGTTGGCTACACCTTC.

V gene TRBV3-1 combines with J gene TRBJ1-2; 7 nucleotides agree with TRBD1. J was trimmed by 8 bases and V by 1 base; bases with no gene match: 7. The CDR3 has 14 amino acids. Germline-derived CDR1 and CDR2 are LGHDT and YNNKEL (reference sequence). The DNA of the CDR3 is TGTGCCAGCAGCCAAGGACAGGGTGGGCTCGGCTACACCTTC. It specifies CASSQGQGGLGYTF.

The V gene is TRBV13, the J gene TRBJ1-2, with 11 bases lining up with TRBD1. V lost 1 base to trimming and J lost 8 bases; unmatched junction nucleotides: 9. Germline CDR1 is PRHDT and CDR2 is FYEKMQ (reference sequence). The CDR3 spans 16 residues. The CDR3: CASSLVQGQGVNGYTF. The CDR3 DNA reads as TGTGCCAGCAGCTTAGTTCAGGGACAGGGGGTTAACGGCTACACCTTC.

This clonotype was recorded many times. This chain connects TRBV20-1 to TRBJ1-1; 10 positions match TRBD1. The CDR3 covers 14 residues. The germline gives CDR1 DFQATT, CDR2 SNEGSKA (reference sequence). Trimming at V came to 6 bases and at J to 4 bases, leaving 8 bases not matched to a gene. CDR3 region: CSAPRDRGFTEAFF. CDR3 DNA sequence: TGCAGTGCGCCGCGGGACAGGGGATTCACTGAAGCTTTCTTT.

The CDR3 DNA reads as TGTGCCAGCAGCTTGGGGCAGGGATCTGGCATTCAGTACTTC. It yields the protein CASSLGQGSGIQYF. The chain has TRBV5-6 and TRBJ2-4; perhaps TRBD1 as D (5 bases). Trimming cost V 0 bases and J 9 bases, with 13 bases left between them. The CDR3 loop spans 14 amino acids. Germline CDR1 SGHDT, CDR2 YYEEEE.

This clonotype has ten or more counts. The chain joins TRBV20-1 to TRBJ2-3; a possible D gene is TRBD2 (6 bases). The CDR3 runs to 13 residues. The V gene's germline CDR1 is DFQATT and CDR2 SNEGSKA (reference sequence). With 6 bases removed from V and 6 bases from J, the gap between germline ends came to 16 bases. CDR3 in DNA: TGCAGTGCGAAACTAGCTACCCGGGATACGCAGTATTTT. It is translated as CSAKLATRDTQYF.

In its sample, this clonotype was seen many times. The chain joins TRBV30 to TRBJ1-1; D may be TRBD1 (5 bases). Per germline, CDR1 GTSNPN and CDR2 SVGIG (reference sequence). The CDR3 consists of 13 residues. V was shortened by 3 bases and J by 6 bases, with 14 bases between the two germline ends. CDR3 in DNA: TGTGCCTGGAGCCCGGGGCGCGGGGCTGAAGCTTTCTTT. It specifies CAWSPGRGAEAFF.

In this sample, this clonotype turned up many times. One end of the junction is discordant with germline, which a read error may explain. This chain connects TRBV11-2 to TRBJ1-1; D not resolved. Germline V gene sequence: CDR1 SGHAT, CDR2 FQNNGV. The CDR3 runs 12 residues. Here the CDR3 DNA reads TGTGCCAGCAGCCCCCTTTCGGCTGAGGCTTTCTTT. Translated, it gives CASSPLSAEAFF.

Comment on this clonotype: A much larger clone lies one base from this, so it may be a read error. The rearrangement links TRBV12-3 or TRBV12-4 to TRBJ2-3, with TRBD2 identical over 11 bases. The CDR3 is 16 residues long. The V gene end was trimmed by 6 bases and the J gene end by 3 bases; junction bases not matched to a gene: 8. CDR3 coding DNA: TGTGCCAGCAGCCCTCATAGCGGGGGGGCGACAGATACGCAGTATTTT. Protein product: CASSPHSGGATDTQYF.

The rearrangement links TRBV5-1 to TRBJ1-1, with 7 bases lining up with TRBD1. V shed 1 base and J 1 base; nucleotides not matched to a gene: 4. The CDR3 has 15 residues. Germline V gene lookup returns CDR1 SGHRS and CDR2 YFSETQ. The DNA of the CDR3 is TGCGCCAGCAGCTTGTTTGGGACAGAGAACACTGAAGCTTTCTTT. Translation: CASSLFGTENTEAFF.

The chain employs TRBV27 and TRBJ2-3; TRBD1 matches at 9 bases. The CDR3 sequence is 15 residues long. J lost 5 bases, V lost 3 bases, and 6 bases had no gene match. Per the germline V gene, CDR1 is MNHEY and CDR2 is SMNVEV (reference sequence). The CDR3 loop is CASSFWTGVKDTQYF. The CDR3 coding sequence is TGTGCCAGCAGTTTCTGGACAGGGGTGAAAGATACGCAGTATTTT.

This chain connects TRBV3-1 to TRBJ1-5, with unresolved D. The germline V gene encodes CDR1 LGHDT and CDR2 YNNKEL (reference sequence). CDR3 size: 16 residues. The V end lost 1 base, the J end lost 0 bases, and 10 bases lay between the germline ends. The CDR3 DNA reads TGTGCCAGCAGCCAAGGTGGAGGGAATAGCAATCAGCCCCAGCATTTT. Its protein product is CASSQGGGNSNQPQHF.

This clonotype occurred many times. The chain joins TRBV5-1 to TRBJ1-1; no clear D gene. The CDR3 spans 14 residues. Germline loops: CDR1 SGHRS, CDR2 YFSETQ. V gave up 0 bases and J gave up 5 bases, with 11 bases separating them. The CDR3 reads CASSLALGRTEAFF. In DNA, the CDR3 is TGCGCCAGCAGCTTGGCACTGGGAAGGACTGAAGCTTTCTTT.

This chain connects TRBV14 to TRBJ1-1; no definite D call. Germline V gene lookup returns CDR1 SGHDN and CDR2 FVKESK. The V end was cut by 0 bases, the J end by 13 bases, with 9 bases between. This CDR3 has 11 residues. The CDR3 bases are TGTGCCAGCAGCCAAGATCGGAGGATTTTCTTT. This encodes CASSQDRRIFF.

This clonotype was observed many times. V gene TRBV11-2 combines with J gene TRBJ2-3; D tentatively fits TRBD1 or TRBD2 (5 bases each). Trimming pared 7 bases from V and 2 bases from J, leaving 16 bases between. Per germline, CDR1 SGHAT and CDR2 FQNNGV. The CDR3 spans 15 residues. CDR3 in DNA: TGTGCCAGCACCCCCTGGGACCGAAACACAGATACGCAGTATTTT. This gives the protein CASTPWDRNTDTQYF.

As DNA, the CDR3 is TGTGCCGGAGGACAGACTACTAATGAAAAACTGTTTTTT. Translated: CAGGQTTNEKLFF. The chain links TRBV6-1 to TRBJ1-4; perhaps TRBD1 as D (6 bases). CDR1 and CDR2 from the germline V gene are MNHNS and SASEGT. The V end lost 11 bases, the J end lost 2 bases, and 12 bases lay between the germline ends. The CDR3 length is 13 residues.